The 20 T cell receptor beta chains below were found in one sample sequenced in a study of CD8+CD57+ T cells in acquired aplastic anemia. By flow cytometry, patients selected for sequencing had shown an expansion of CD8+CD57+ cells. Genomic DNA acted as the template from which TCR beta VDJ combination and CDR3 sequence profiling were carried out. TCRdb re-derived calls from the reads in MiXCR, one entry per CDR3 protein. This table holds roughly 98,000 distinct CDR3 sequences, 65% to 70% found once. The sample taken for sequencing was sorted CD4+, CD8+, or CD8+CD57+ T cells (not recorded which) from PBMCs. These receptor sequences come from a human donor with aplastic anemia.

The chain is built from TRBV19 and TRBJ1-1; 7 positions match TRBD1. The CDR3 totals 15 residues. V was clipped by 4 bases and J by 1 base; unmatched bases: 6. Per germline, CDR1 LNHDA and CDR2 SQIVND (reference sequence). The CDR3 spells CASSTPGQSNTEAFF. CDR3 DNA sequence: TGTGCCAGTAGTACTCCGGGACAGTCGAACACTGAAGCTTTCTTT.

The chain joins TRBV10-3 to TRBJ1-5; D ambiguous. V was shortened by 2 bases and J by 9 bases, with 11 bases between the two germline ends. This CDR3 has 13 amino acids. Germline V gives CDR1 ENHRY, CDR2 SYGVKD. The CDR3 protein is CAISEVAIGPQHF. The CDR3 DNA sequence: TGTGCCATCAGTGAGGTAGCGATAGGGCCCCAGCATTTT.

The chain uses TRBV2 and TRBJ2-7; 8 bases fit TRBD1. This CDR3 contains 14 residues. Trimming cost V 11 bases and J 9 bases; bases outside gene matches: 18. Germline CDR1 reads SNHLY; CDR2 reads FYNNEI. The CDR3 nucleotides read TGTGCCGTAGCCGCCCGGGACAGGCGAATCCGGCAGTACTTC. Translating it yields CAVAARDRRIRQYF.

This clonotype was detected once. V and J are TRBV3-1 and TRBJ2-3; TRBD1 agrees at 10 bases. The V gene end was trimmed by 4 bases and the J gene end by 13 bases; junction bases not matched to a gene: 5. Germline V lookup: CDR1 LGHDT, CDR2 YNNKEL (reference sequence). This CDR3 is built from 12 residues. CDR3 amino acids: CASSPRQGAKYF. The CDR3 region has the DNA TGTGCCAGCAGCCCCAGACAGGGGGCGAAGTATTTT.

This clonotype was seen a single time. This chain joins TRBV2 and TRBJ2-5, with a weak D call TRBD2 (6 bases). The CDR3 extends over 14 amino acids. Germline values: CDR1 SNHLY, CDR2 FYNNEI. V was clipped by 7 bases and J by 0 bases, with 12 bases between them. The DNA for the CDR3 is TGTGCCAGCACTCGGAGGGGCCACCAAGAGACCCAGTACTTC. Protein: CASTRRGHQETQYF.

The chain is built from TRBV20-1 and TRBJ1-6, with TRBD1 matching over 10 bases. The CDR3 is 19 amino acids. CDR1 DFQATT and CDR2 SNEGSKA come from the germline V gene (reference sequence). J lost 0 bases, V lost 6 bases, and 14 bases had no gene match. The DNA of the CDR3 is TGCAGTGCCAGCAGCTTTGGACAGGGGGTAGGCTCCTATAATTCACCCCTCCACTTT. Translated: CSASSFGQGVGSYNSPLHF.

The chain uses TRBV9 and TRBJ2-2, with D perhaps TRBD2 (5 bases). CDR1 is SGDLS and CDR2 is YYNGEE in the germline V gene. V was trimmed by 6 bases and J by 8 bases, leaving 14 bases between them. This CDR3 has 13 amino acids. DNA of the CDR3: TGTGCCAGCACCGCCGGACTCACGGGGGAGCTGTTTTTT. This gives the protein CASTAGLTGELFF.

The J gene is TRBJ2-5, the V gene TRBV7-3; D call uncertain. Deletions cut 3 bases from V and 3 bases from J, with 8 bases between. CDR3 length: 13 amino acids. Germline V gene sequence: CDR1 SGHTA, CDR2 FQGTGA. CDR3 protein: CASSLHGEETQYF. The CDR3 DNA reads TGTGCCAGCAGCTTGCACGGAGAAGAGACCCAGTACTTC.

The chain links TRBV2 to TRBJ1-6; tentatively, D is TRBD1 (5 bases). Trimming removed 6 bases from V and 6 bases from J, with 15 bases in between. The CDR3 sequence is 15 residues long. Germline V CDR1 and CDR2: SNHLY, FYNNEI. In DNA form, the CDR3 reads TGTGCCAGCAGGAGGGGTAGGATCGCTAATTCACCCCTCCACTTT. It is translated as CASRRGRIANSPLHF.

The V gene is TRBV2, the J gene TRBJ2-6; 7 positions match TRBD2. This CDR3 contains 18 residues. The germline V gene encodes CDR1 SNHLY and CDR2 FYNNEI. With V trimmed by 4 bases and J by 0 bases, 9 bases remained unmatched. The CDR3 region is CASSAPGRALSGANVLTF. CDR3 coding DNA: TGTGCCAGCAGTGCCCCAGGGAGGGCACTCTCTGGGGCCAACGTCCTGACTTTC.

This clonotype was counted once. This sequence joins TRBV2 and TRBJ2-4, with 8 positions matching TRBD2. The CDR3 is 18 residues long. From germline, CDR1 is SNHLY and CDR2 FYNNEI. The ends lost 2 bases at V and 0 bases at J; junction bases unmatched: 9. This chain's CDR3 is CASSEKAGVLLAKNIQYF. CDR3 in DNA: TGTGCCAGCAGTGAAAAAGCGGGAGTTTTACTAGCCAAAAACATTCAGTACTTC.

The rearrangement uses TRBV29-1 and TRBJ1-3, with a weak D call TRBD1 (6 bases). The germline V gene has CDR1 SQVTM and CDR2 ANQGSEA. Trimming took off 7 bases at V and 7 bases at J, with 14 bases between the two ends. This CDR3 comprises 12 residues. The CDR3 reads CSASPQGNTIYF. CDR3 DNA sequence: TGCAGCGCCAGTCCGCAGGGGAACACCATATATTTT.

V and J are TRBV20-1 and TRBJ2-7; D may be TRBD2 (5 bases). V lost 3 bases and J 7 bases, leaving 22 bases between the germline ends. The CDR3 totals 15 residues. Germline lookup yields CDR1 DFQATT and CDR2 SNEGSKA (reference sequence). CDR3 DNA sequence: TGCAGTGCTAGTTCCAATTACCGGGTCCCGGGAGAGCAGTACTTC. Amino acids: CSASSNYRVPGEQYF.

Here the CDR3 reads CASSLSGPTGVETQYF. CDR3 in DNA: TGTGCCAGCAGCTTGTCTGGTCCAACAGGGGTGGAGACCCAGTACTTC. The chain uses TRBV5-6 and TRBJ2-5; 7 bases map to TRBD1. CDR1 and CDR2 (germline): SGHDT, YYEEEE. V lost 1 base and J lost 5; bases outside the gene matches: 11. The CDR3 is 16 residues long.

This chain uses TRBV19 with TRBJ1-4, with a tentative D call TRBD1 (5 bases). Germline-derived CDR1 and CDR2 are LNHDA and SQIVND (reference sequence). The V end lost 5 bases, the J end lost 13 bases, and 14 bases lay between the germline ends. This CDR3 contains 12 residues. CDR3 sequence reads: CASSRSRGRLFF. Here the CDR3 DNA reads TGTGCCAGTAGTCGAAGTAGGGGCAGACTGTTTTTT. Looking up the rest from reference TRBV19 and TRBJ1-4 gives the full variable domain: DGGITQSPKYLFRKEGQNVTLSCEQNLNHDAMYWYRQDPGQGLRLIYYSQIVNDFQKGDIAEGYSVSREKKESFPLTVTSAQKNPTAFYLCASSRSRGRLFFGSGTQLSVL.

V usage is TRBV19 and J usage is TRBJ1-6, with 7 bases that match TRBD1. J gave up 6 bases and V 8 bases, and 10 bases lay outside the gene matches. The CDR3 sequence is 15 residues long. The germline CDR1 and CDR2 sequences are LNHDA and SQIVND (reference sequence). In DNA form, the CDR3 reads TGTGCCAGTTGCCCTGACACAGGGGTTAATTCACCCCTCCACTTT. Protein sequence: CASCPDTGVNSPLHF.

The J gene is TRBJ1-1, the V gene TRBV20-1; D might be TRBD1 (6 bases). The CDR3 contains 14 residues. Trimming stripped 6 bases from V and 2 bases from J, with 16 bases between. Germline V lookup: CDR1 DFQATT, CDR2 SNEGSKA (reference sequence). DNA for the CDR3: TGCAGTGCCAAGCTGGCAGGGGCTAACACTGAAGCTTTCTTT. Amino acids: CSAKLAGANTEAFF.

This clonotype was seen a few times. The junction differs from germline at one of its ends, possibly a read error. The rearrangement joins TRBV7-8 to TRBJ1-6; D call uncertain. There are 13 residues in the CDR3. Germline V lookup: CDR1 SGHVS, CDR2 FQNEAQ. The CDR3 spells CASSLAVMAPLHF. The CDR3 DNA reads TGTGCCAGCAGCCTAGCCGTGATGGCTCCCCTCCACTTT.

The rearrangement uses TRBV10-3 and TRBJ1-2, with D possibly matching TRBD1 (5 bases). The CDR3 extends over 14 amino acids. In germline, CDR1 is ENHRY, CDR2 SYGVKD. With 10 bases removed from V and 2 bases from J, the gap between germline ends came to 17 bases. The CDR3, as DNA: TGTGCCACGGGAACCAGGGACCCCAACTATGGCTACACCTTC. Amino acid sequence: CATGTRDPNYGYTF.

This clonotype was seen repeatedly, ten times or more. The chain couples TRBV6-1 to TRBJ2-1, with TRBD1 as a possible D gene (6 bases). Trimming left V 2 bases short and J 12 bases short, with 14 bases between. CDR1 is MNHNS, CDR2 SASEGT, per germline. This CDR3 spans 13 amino acids. CDR3 sequence: CASSEWGGRGQFF. The DNA for the CDR3 is TGTGCCAGCAGTGAATGGGGTGGCAGGGGGCAGTTCTTC.